These 22 T cell receptor beta chains originate from one sample sequenced in a study of PD-1 blockade in classical Hodgkin lymphoma. Repertoires were generated with immunoSEQ multiplex PCR, while TCRdb's copy carries only in-frame clones and drops some. This repertoire shows 25,000 to 30,000 clones, around four fifths found once; its top ten account for around 23%. Relapses following autologous stem cell transplantation were seen in all patients, with brentuximab vedotin exposure varying. The input for sequencing was peripheral blood mononuclear cells (PBMCs), taken before the second cycle of nivolumab. All receptors derive from a human donor with classical Hodgkin lymphoma.

This clone was counted a few times. The gene calls are TRBV7-9 and TRBJ1-1, with D perhaps matching TRBD1 (5 bases). Germline assignment: CDR1 SEHNR and CDR2 FQNEAQ (reference sequence). The CDR3 has 14 amino acids. Trimming stripped 5 bases from V and 3 bases from J, with 13 bases between. The CDR3 DNA follows: TGTGCCAGCAGCCCTTGGGGGGGGGACACTGAAGCTTTCTTT. Translating it yields CASSPWGGDTEAFF.

This chain joins TRBV4-2 and TRBJ1-3, with unresolved D. Germline V gene sequence: CDR1 LGHNA, CDR2 YNFKEQ. The CDR3 has 15 amino acids. Between the trimmed V and J ends, which lost 1 base and 4 bases, there was a span of 11 bases. The CDR3 loop reads CASSQGAGSGNTIYF. As DNA, the CDR3 is TGTGCCAGCAGCCAAGGAGCGGGGTCCGGAAACACCATATATTTT.

The chain uses TRBV14 and TRBJ1-1; D not certain. The CDR3 has 13 residues. The V gene lost 3 bases and the J gene lost 6 bases, with 11 bases spanning the gap. Germline V gene lookup returns CDR1 SGHDN and CDR2 FVKESK. In DNA, the CDR3 is TGTGCCAGCAGCCATCGGGGAAGGCCTGAAGCTTTCTTT. Protein: CASSHRGRPEAFF.

This sequence joins TRBV7-9 and TRBJ2-5; TRBD2 agrees at 11 bases. Losses at the gene ends were 5 bases for V and 5 bases for J; bases not matched to a gene: 7. This CDR3 comprises 15 residues. CDR1 and CDR2 (germline): SEHNR, FQNEAQ (reference sequence). This CDR3 reads CASSPSSGRVETQYF. The CDR3 DNA reads as TGTGCCAGCAGCCCCAGTAGCGGGAGGGTTGAGACCCAGTACTTC.

The chain couples TRBV4-3 to TRBJ2-6; D unresolved. CDR1 is LGHNA, CDR2 YSLEER, per germline. The CDR3 totals 18 residues. Trimming cost V 3 bases and J 0 bases, with 15 bases left between them. The CDR3: CASSHEAPGFSGANVLTF. The DNA of the CDR3 is TGCGCCAGCAGCCACGAGGCCCCGGGTTTCTCTGGGGCCAACGTCCTGACTTTC.

In this sample, this clone turned up once. The chain recombines TRBV19 with TRBJ2-1; 9 nucleotides agree with TRBD2. Trimming at V came to 6 bases and at J to 4 bases, leaving 4 bases not matched to a gene. The CDR3 is 14 residues long. The V gene's germline CDR1 is LNHDA and CDR2 SQIVND (reference sequence). The CDR3 nucleotides are TGTGCCAGTAGAGTGACTAGCGGTTACAATGAGCAGTTCTTC. As protein: CASRVTSGYNEQFF.

The J gene is TRBJ2-7, the V gene TRBV28, with a weak D call TRBD1 (6 bases). CDR1 is MDHEN and CDR2 is SYDVKM in the germline V gene. This CDR3 is 15 amino acids long. V was cut by 7 bases and J by 6 bases, with 22 bases left in between. CDR3 nucleotides: TGTGCCAGCACCCCTTGGTCAGGGGCTCGGGGCGAGCAGTACTTC. This codes for CASTPWSGARGEQYF.

This clone is a singleton in its sample. The V and J genes are TRBV6-5 and TRBJ2-5, with 7 bases that match TRBD1. Per germline, CDR1 MNHEY and CDR2 SVGAGI. CDR3 length: 15 residues. Unmatched junction bases numbered 7, after V lost 5 bases and J lost 1 base. The chain's CDR3 is CASSPYAGGQETQYF. As DNA, the CDR3 is TGTGCCAGCAGTCCCTATGCAGGGGGCCAAGAGACCCAGTACTTC.

The rearrangement links TRBV28 to TRBJ1-5; D unclear. The CDR3 sequence is 12 residues long. Germline assignment: CDR1 MDHEN and CDR2 SYDVKM. The V end lost 6 bases, the J end lost 5 bases, and 8 bases lay between the germline ends. In nucleotides, the CDR3 is TGTGCCAGCAGCCCCGATGATCAGCCCCAGCATTTT. Translated, it gives CASSPDDQPQHF.

V gene TRBV5-6 combines with J gene TRBJ2-1; D is possibly TRBD2 (6 bases). This CDR3 has 16 residues. CDR1 is SGHDT, CDR2 YYEEEE, per germline. The V and J ends lost 4 bases and 6 bases respectively, with 20 bases between them. CDR3 in DNA: TGTGCCAGCAGCCGCCCCAGCGGAGGGACCCGCAATGAGCAGTTCTTC. This encodes CASSRPSGGTRNEQFF.

V and J are TRBV5-4 and TRBJ2-7; 7 bases map to TRBD1. The trim removed 0 bases at V and 0 bases at J, leaving 3 bases unmatched. CDR1 is SGHNT, CDR2 YYREEE, per germline (reference sequence). CDR3 length: 15 residues. The CDR3 sequence: CASSLAGTVSYEQYF. The DNA of the CDR3 is TGTGCCAGCAGCTTGGCCGGGACAGTCTCCTACGAGCAGTACTTC. The full variable domain, completed using reference TRBV5-4 and TRBJ2-7, is ETGVTQSPTHLIKTRGQQVTLRCSSQSGHNTVSWYQQALGQGPQFIFQYYREEENGRGNFPPRFSGLQFPNYSSELNVNALELDDSALYLCASSLAGTVSYEQYFGPGTRLTVT.

This clone was recorded a few times. CDR3 DNA: TGTGCCAGCAGTGAAGGGGGGAGTAACACTGAAGCTTTCTTT. It codes for CASSEGGSNTEAFF. The V and J genes are TRBV25-1 and TRBJ1-1, with D possibly matching TRBD1 (5 bases). The V end was cut by 2 bases, the J end by 2 bases, with 9 bases between. Germline V gene sequence: CDR1 MGHDK, CDR2 SYGVNS. This CDR3 is 14 amino acids long.

This chain connects TRBV9 to TRBJ1-3; no clear D. V dropped 2 bases and J dropped 2 bases, with 11 bases sitting between them. Germline CDR1 and CDR2: SGDLS and YYNGEE. This CDR3 has 15 amino acids. In DNA, the CDR3 is TGTGCCAGCAGCGTTGGGAGGATGCCTGGAAACACCATATATTTT. It yields the protein CASSVGRMPGNTIYF.

J is TRBJ2-1 and V is TRBV7-2, with TRBD2 identical over 16 bases. The trim removed 5 bases at V and 5 bases at J, leaving 3 bases unmatched. The CDR3 covers 16 residues. Germline CDR1 is SGHTA and CDR2 is FQGNSA. CDR3 amino acids: CASSLGLAGGNNEQFF. CDR3 DNA sequence: TGTGCCAGCAGCCTGGGACTAGCGGGAGGGAACAATGAGCAGTTCTTC. Drawing the rest from reference TRBV7-2 and TRBJ2-1, the complete variable domain is GAGVSQSPSNKVTEKGKDVELRCDPISGHTALYWYRQSLGQGLEFLIYFQGNSAPDKSGLPSDRFSAERTGGSVSTLTIQRTQQEDSAVYLCASSLGLAGGNNEQFFGPGTRLTVL.

The CDR3 bases are TGTGCCAGCAGCGAAGTGGGCCGGGGAAGATACAATGAGCAGTTCTTC. It yields the protein CASSEVGRGRYNEQFF. The rearrangement links TRBV7-2 to TRBJ2-1, with D possibly TRBD2 on 5 matching bases. Trimming shortened V by 5 bases and J by 4 bases, and 18 bases separated the two germline ends. The germline gives CDR1 SGHTA, CDR2 FQGNSA. The CDR3 has 16 residues.

This clone was found a few times. V is TRBV7-6 and J is TRBJ2-5; the match to TRBD1 covers 7 bases. This CDR3 contains 13 residues. V was pared by 4 bases and J by 9 bases, with 8 bases of the junction left unmatched. Per the germline V gene, CDR1 is SGHVS and CDR2 is FNYEAQ. CDR3 in amino acids: CASSSTGNAAQYF. The DNA for the CDR3 is TGTGCCAGCAGCTCGACAGGGAATGCGGCCCAGTACTTC.

This chain uses TRBV30 with TRBJ2-5, with TRBD2 matching over 7 bases. This CDR3 region has 13 residues. CDR1 is GTSNPN and CDR2 is SVGIG in the germline V gene (reference sequence). V was pared by 3 bases and J by 3 bases, with 4 bases of the junction left unmatched. Written as DNA, the CDR3 is TGTGCCTGGAGCGTAGGACTAGAAGAGACCCAGTACTTC. Amino acids: CAWSVGLEETQYF.

This chain uses TRBV4-3 with TRBJ1-5, with D possibly TRBD1 on 5 matching bases. The V and J ends lost 0 bases and 0 bases respectively, with 12 bases between them. The CDR3 has 17 residues. Germline V gene lookup returns CDR1 LGHNA and CDR2 YSLEER. For the CDR3, the DNA is TGCGCCAGCAGCCAAGATTTAGGGGCCTCTAGCAATCAGCCCCAGCATTTT. Protein: CASSQDLGASSNQPQHF.

The chain uses TRBV28 and TRBJ2-7; D is possibly TRBD1 (6 bases). The CDR3 is 12 residues long. V dropped 5 bases and J dropped 6 bases, with 11 bases sitting between them. Germline CDR1 MDHEN, CDR2 SYDVKM. The CDR3 sequence is CASSLFRGEQYF. For the CDR3, the DNA is TGTGCCAGCAGTCTCTTCAGGGGCGAGCAGTACTTC.

This clone was found a few times. The genes are TRBV6-5 and TRBJ2-2; either TRBD1 or TRBD2 may supply D (5 bases each). Trimming left V 1 base short and J 2 bases short, with 8 bases between. The CDR3 extends over 15 amino acids. Germline V CDR1 and CDR2: MNHEY, SVGAGI. The CDR3 protein is CASSYYRDNTGELFF. The DNA for the CDR3 is TGTGCCAGCAGTTACTACCGGGACAACACCGGGGAGCTGTTTTTT.

The table lists this clone with a count of one. The chain uses TRBV6-1 and TRBJ1-1; D might be TRBD1 (5 bases). The length of the CDR3 is 13 residues. V was pared by 6 bases and J by 14 bases, with 22 bases between. CDR1 MNHNS and CDR2 SASEGT come from the germline V gene. The CDR3 here is CASRLTRDSTRFF. CDR3 nucleotide sequence: TGTGCCAGCAGGCTTACCAGGGACTCCACGCGCTTCTTT.

There are a few counts of this clone. This CDR3 is CSVGGDYEQYF. In nucleotides, the CDR3 is TGCAGCGTTGGTGGGGACTACGAGCAGTACTTC. The chain couples TRBV29-1 to TRBJ2-7; D remains unclear. CDR1 is SQVTM, CDR2 ANQGSEA, per germline. Trimming shortened V by 4 bases and J by 3 bases, and 7 bases separated the two germline ends. This CDR3 is built from 11 residues.